These T cell receptor beta chains were read from a single sample in a study of T cells in Graves' hyperthyroidism and ophthalmopathy. TCRdb recomputed calls from the multiplex PCR reads with MiXCR, one row per CDR3 protein. The data show about half a million distinct CDR3 sequences, with about 20% seen just once and roughly 44% held by the top ten. Sequenced input: blood. All receptors derive from a man between 40 and 49 years old with Graves' ophthalmopathy. The CDR3 runs from the conserved cysteine through the conserved F or W. D genes are given only for firm matches.

v_gene: TRBV24-1; d_gene: TRBD2; CDR3aa: CATSDFLGLAGSTDTQYF
v_gene: TRBV11-1; d_gene: .; CDR3aa: CASSLTDSGNTIYF
v_gene: TRBV6-2/TRBV6-3; d_gene: .; CDR3aa: CASSARDGLDNEQFF
v_gene: TRBV5-1; d_gene: TRBD1; CDR3aa: CASSLGQYTNEAFF
v_gene: TRBV19; d_gene: .; CDR3aa: CASSVLTNPGPRETQYF
v_gene: TRBV27; d_gene: TRBD2; CDR3aa: CASRFRSGAERYF
v_gene: TRBV28; d_gene: .; CDR3aa: CASAGTDAEAFF
v_gene: TRBV11-2; d_gene: .; CDR3aa: CASSSLGGAYNEQFF
v_gene: TRBV11-2; d_gene: TRBD2; CDR3aa: CASSPNAWGYSGRGHEQFF
v_gene: TRBV5-4; d_gene: TRBD2; CDR3aa: CASSRGLAGGSFPSSYEQYF